This T cell receptor beta chain was obtained from a study of CD8 T cells in ankylosing spondylitis. Study-wide results and caveats: Some motif variants were previously reported in reactive arthritis synovial fluid and blood. Seemingly distinctive of ankylosing spondylitis blood was a TCR beta motif formed by eight highly homologous variants.

Scientists made TCR beta libraries using quantitative 5'-RACE with molecular barcodes. TCRdb analysed the 5' RACE reads with MiXCR anew, one entry per CDR3 protein. The sample consists of more than 100,000 distinct CDR3 sequences, over 9.5% of them appearing once. V was shortened by 8 bases and J by 4 bases, with 11 bases between the two germline ends. The germline CDR1 and CDR2 sequences are SEHNR and FQNEAQ (reference sequence). CDR3 length: 12 residues. The table lists this clonotype with many counts. Its cognate antigen is unknown. What was sequenced was blood, either unsorted or a sorted T cell fraction (not recorded which). This clonotype was obtained from a female donor with ankylosing spondylitis or in good health (not recorded which). J is TRBJ1-1 and V is TRBV7-9, with D tentatively TRBD1 (6 bases). CDR3: CASGIGGTEAFF. In nucleotides, the CDR3 is TGTGCCAGCGGCATAGGGGGCACTGAAGCTTTCTTT.